This T cell receptor (beta chain) was recorded in a study of blood T cell repertoires in COVID-19. For the study at large: Whether acute or convalescent, the COVID-19 samples came from the United States, Italy and Spain. T cells, B-cell-depleted T cells, or PBMCs supplied cDNA or gDNA.

Methods used by the authors: Reference gene primers were amplified, and this amplification served to estimate nucleated cell counts. TCRdb keeps only in-frame clones here, not all; method: immunoSEQ multiplex PCR. The DNA was the basis for D and trimming; V, J and clone size are from that table. This repertoire shows around 60,000 clones, around nine tenths found once; its top ten account for almost 4%. Sequenced material: peripheral blood. The receptor was derived from a human donor in a cohort sampled during active COVID-19.

Written as DNA, the CDR3 is TGTGCCAGCAGGCTACAGGGGCCCTACGAGCAGTACTTC. It is translated as CASRLQGPYEQYF. The chain links TRBV28 to TRBJ2-7, with 7 nucleotides matching TRBD1. CDR1 is MDHEN and CDR2 is SYDVKM in the germline V gene. The V and J ends lost 6 bases and 2 bases, in that order; junction bases with no gene match: 4. This CDR3 region has 13 residues. Filled out from reference TRBV28 and TRBJ2-7, the complete variable domain reads DVKVTQSSRYLVKRTGEKVFLECVQDMDHENMFWYRQDPGLGLRLIYFSYDVKMKEKGDIPEGYSVSREKKERFSLILESASTNQTSMYLCASRLQGPYEQYFGPGTRLTVT.